This T cell receptor (beta chain) was observed in a study of regulatory T cells in long-lasting Graves disease. Germline V gene data show CDR1 as SGHAT and CDR2 as FQNNGV. The CDR3 length is 14 residues. The trim removed 1 base at V and 6 bases at J, leaving 2 bases unmatched. As to this clonotype: The antigen remains unidentified. Since a much larger clone is just one base distant, this may be a read error.

For TCR beta, libraries came from iRepertoire HTBI primers and Arm-PCR of CDR3 regions. TCRdb redid the calling of the multiplex PCR reads with MiXCR, one entry per CDR3 protein. In the table there are around 400,000 distinct CDR3 sequences, about a sixth of which are singletons. Overall study results and limits: TRBV28, TRBJ1-2 and TRBJ2-5 were segments that persistent disease favored.

Indicated time point: newly diagnosed GD, antithyroid drugs for less than 3 months. The TCR library used RNA extracted from PBMCs. Roughly 9 milliliters of peripheral blood went into EDTA tubes. This sample comprised peripheral blood mononuclear cells (PBMCs), obtained at new diagnosis, from a patient treated with antithyroid drugs. This receptor was identified in a female donor with Graves disease. This rearrangement joins TRBV11-2 to TRBJ2-2; TRBD1 matches 7 bases. CDR3 in DNA: TGTGCCAGCAGCTTAGCTCAGGGGGCCGGGGAGCTGTTTTTT. Encoded protein: CASSLAQGAGELFF.